This T cell receptor (beta chain) is drawn from a study of shared clonotypes between healthy human individuals. A CD45RA-negative memory subset and a CD45RA+ naive subset were separated from the CD4+ cells. Whole-study results and caveats: Clonotypes shared by all four sorted-subset donors had higher generation probabilities than non-shared clonotypes.

As regards this clone: Its cognate antigen is unknown.

Using immunoSEQ multiplex PCR, the repertoire was profiled, and TCRdb retains in-frame clones only, with some absent. The sample includes over 2 million clones, roughly 94% of them seen just once. The length of the CDR3 is 17 residues. CDR1 SGHAT and CDR2 FQNNGV come from the germline V gene. V gave up 0 bases and J gave up 3 bases; unmatched junction bases: 5. The chain joins TRBV11-2 to TRBJ1-5; the match to TRBD1 covers 10 bases. The source of this sequence is a man between 18 and 35 years old in good health. The specimen was naive CD4+ T cells sorted from blood. Subset here: CD45RA+ positively selected. CDR3 region: CASSLDGTGAPNQPQHF. For the CDR3, the DNA is TGTGCCAGCAGCTTAGATGGGACAGGGGCCCCCAATCAGCCCCAGCATTTT.